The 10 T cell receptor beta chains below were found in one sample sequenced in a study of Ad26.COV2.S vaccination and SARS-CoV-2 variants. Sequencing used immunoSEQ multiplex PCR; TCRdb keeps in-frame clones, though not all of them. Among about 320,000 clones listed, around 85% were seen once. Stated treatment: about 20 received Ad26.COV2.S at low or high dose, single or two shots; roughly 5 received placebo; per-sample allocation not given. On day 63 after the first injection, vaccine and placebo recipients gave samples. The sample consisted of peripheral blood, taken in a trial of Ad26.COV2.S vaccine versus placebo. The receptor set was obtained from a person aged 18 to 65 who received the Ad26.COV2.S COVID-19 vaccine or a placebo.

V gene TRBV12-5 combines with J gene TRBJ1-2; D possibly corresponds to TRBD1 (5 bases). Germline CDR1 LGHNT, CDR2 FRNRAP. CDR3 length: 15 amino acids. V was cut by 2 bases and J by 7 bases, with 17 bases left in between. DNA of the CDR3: TGTGCTAGTGGTTTGACGGGACCCTTAGTGGGTGGCTACACCTTC. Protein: CASGLTGPLVGGYTF.

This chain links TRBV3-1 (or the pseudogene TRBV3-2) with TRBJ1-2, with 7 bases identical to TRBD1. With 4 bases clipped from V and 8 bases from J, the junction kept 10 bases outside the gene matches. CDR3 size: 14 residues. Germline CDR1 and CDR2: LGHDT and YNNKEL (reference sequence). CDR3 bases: TGTGCCAGCAGCCTAGTGACAGGGAAGGGCGGCTACACCTTC. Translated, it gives CASSLVTGKGGYTF.

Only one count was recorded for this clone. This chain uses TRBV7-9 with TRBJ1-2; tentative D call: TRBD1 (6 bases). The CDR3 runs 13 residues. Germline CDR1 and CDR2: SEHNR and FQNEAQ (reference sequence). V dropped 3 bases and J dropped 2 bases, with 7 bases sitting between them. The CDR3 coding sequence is TGTGCCAGCAGCTTCAGGGGAAACTATGGCTACACCTTC. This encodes CASSFRGNYGYTF.

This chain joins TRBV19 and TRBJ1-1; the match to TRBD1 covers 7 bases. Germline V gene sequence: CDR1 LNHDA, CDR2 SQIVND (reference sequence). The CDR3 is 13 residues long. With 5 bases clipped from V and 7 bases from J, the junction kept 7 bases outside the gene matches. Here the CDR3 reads CASSLIGDSEAFF. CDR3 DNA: TGTGCCAGTAGTCTCATTGGGGACAGTGAAGCTTTCTTT.

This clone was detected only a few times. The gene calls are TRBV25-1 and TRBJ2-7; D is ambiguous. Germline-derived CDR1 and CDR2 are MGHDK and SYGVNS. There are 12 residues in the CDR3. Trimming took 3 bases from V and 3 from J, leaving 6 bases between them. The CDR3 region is CASSDPVYEQYF. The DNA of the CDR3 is TGTGCCAGCAGTGACCCAGTCTACGAGCAGTACTTC.

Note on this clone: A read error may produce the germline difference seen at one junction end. The CDR3 DNA follows: TGTGCCAGCTCGCCACGAGGACAGGGGGCCTACGAGCAGTACTTC. This encodes CASSPRGQGAYEQYF. The rearrangement uses TRBV18 and TRBJ2-7; 10 bases map to TRBD1. Germline CDR1 reads KGHSH; CDR2 reads LQKENI. The CDR3 totals 15 residues.

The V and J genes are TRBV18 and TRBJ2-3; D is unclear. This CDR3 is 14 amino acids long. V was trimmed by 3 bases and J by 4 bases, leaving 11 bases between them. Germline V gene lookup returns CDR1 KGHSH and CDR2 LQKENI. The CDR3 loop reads CASSPGPGADTQYF. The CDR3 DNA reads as TGTGCCAGCTCACCTGGTCCGGGCGCAGATACGCAGTATTTT.

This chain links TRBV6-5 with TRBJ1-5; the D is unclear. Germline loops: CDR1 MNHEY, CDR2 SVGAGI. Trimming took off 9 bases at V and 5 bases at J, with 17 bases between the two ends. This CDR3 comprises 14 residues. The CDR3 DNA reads TGTGCCAGTGGGTGGGAAGCGGCGGATCAGCCCCAGCATTTT. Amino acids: CASGWEAADQPQHF.

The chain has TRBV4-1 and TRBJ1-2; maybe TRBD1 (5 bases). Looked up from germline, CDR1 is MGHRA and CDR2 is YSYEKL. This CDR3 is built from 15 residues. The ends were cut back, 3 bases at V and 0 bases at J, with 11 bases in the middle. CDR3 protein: CASSQDGTANYGYTF. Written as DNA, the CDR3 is TGCGCCAGCAGCCAGGACGGGACTGCTAACTATGGCTACACCTTC.

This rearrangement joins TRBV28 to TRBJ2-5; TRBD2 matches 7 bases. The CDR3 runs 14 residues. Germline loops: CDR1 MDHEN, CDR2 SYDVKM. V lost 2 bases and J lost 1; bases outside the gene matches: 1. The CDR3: CASSLLAVQETQYF. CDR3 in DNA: TGTGCCAGCAGTTTACTAGCGGTCCAAGAGACCCAGTACTTC.